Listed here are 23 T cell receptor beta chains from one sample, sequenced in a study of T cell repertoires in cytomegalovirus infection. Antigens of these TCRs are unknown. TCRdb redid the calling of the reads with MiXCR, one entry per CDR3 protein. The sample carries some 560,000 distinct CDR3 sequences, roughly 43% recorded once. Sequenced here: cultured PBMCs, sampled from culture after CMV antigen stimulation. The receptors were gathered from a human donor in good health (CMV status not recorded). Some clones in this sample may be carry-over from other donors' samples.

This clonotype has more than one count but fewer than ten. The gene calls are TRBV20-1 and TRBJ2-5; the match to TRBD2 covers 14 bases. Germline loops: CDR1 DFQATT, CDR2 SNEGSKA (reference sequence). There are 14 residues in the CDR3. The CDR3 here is CARLAGGPGETQYF. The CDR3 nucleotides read TGCGCAAGACTAGCGGGAGGGCCGGGGGAGACCCAGTACTTC.

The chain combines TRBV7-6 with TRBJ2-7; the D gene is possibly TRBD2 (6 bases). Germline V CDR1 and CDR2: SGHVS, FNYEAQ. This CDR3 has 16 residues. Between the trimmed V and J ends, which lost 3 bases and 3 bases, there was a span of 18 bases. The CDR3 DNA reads TGTGCCAGCAGCTTTTACCCGGCGGGAATTGGCTACGAGCAGTACTTC. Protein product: CASSFYPAGIGYEQYF.

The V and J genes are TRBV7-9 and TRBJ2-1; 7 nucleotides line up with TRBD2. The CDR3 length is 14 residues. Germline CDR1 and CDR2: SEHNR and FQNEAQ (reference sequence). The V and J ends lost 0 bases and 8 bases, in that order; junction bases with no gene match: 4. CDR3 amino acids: CASSLASGEDEQFF. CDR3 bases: TGTGCCAGCAGCTTAGCGAGCGGGGAGGATGAGCAGTTCTTC.

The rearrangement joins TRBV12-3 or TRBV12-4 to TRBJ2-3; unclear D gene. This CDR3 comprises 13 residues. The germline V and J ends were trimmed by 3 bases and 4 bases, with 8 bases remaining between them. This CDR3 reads CASSFYNSDTQYF. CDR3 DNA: TGTGCCAGCAGTTTTTACAACTCAGATACGCAGTATTTT.

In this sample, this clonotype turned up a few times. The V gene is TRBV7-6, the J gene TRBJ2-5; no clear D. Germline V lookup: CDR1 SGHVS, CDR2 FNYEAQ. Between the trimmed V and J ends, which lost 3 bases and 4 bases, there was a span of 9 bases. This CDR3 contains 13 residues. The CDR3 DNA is TGTGCCAGCAGCTTGGAAAGGAGAGAGACCCAGTACTTC. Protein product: CASSLERRETQYF. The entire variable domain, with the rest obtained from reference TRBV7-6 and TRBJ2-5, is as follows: GAGVSQSPRYKVTKRGQDVALRCDPISGHVSLYWYRQALGQGPEFLTYFNYEAQQDKSGLPNDRFSAERPEGSISTLTIQRTEQRDSAMYRCASSLERRETQYFGPGTRLLVL.

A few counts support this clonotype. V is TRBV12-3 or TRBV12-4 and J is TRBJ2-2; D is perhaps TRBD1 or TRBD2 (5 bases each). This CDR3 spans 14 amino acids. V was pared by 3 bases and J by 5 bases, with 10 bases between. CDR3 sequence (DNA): TGTGCCAGCAGTTTTCAGGGAGTGACCGGGGAGCTGTTTTTT. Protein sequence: CASSFQGVTGELFF.

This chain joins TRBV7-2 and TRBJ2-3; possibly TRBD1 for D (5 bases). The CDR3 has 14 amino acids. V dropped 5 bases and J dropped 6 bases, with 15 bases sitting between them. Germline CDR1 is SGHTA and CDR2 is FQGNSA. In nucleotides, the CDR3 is TGTGCCAGCAGCCCAGCTTTGCGACAGGATACGCAGTATTTT. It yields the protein CASSPALRQDTQYF.

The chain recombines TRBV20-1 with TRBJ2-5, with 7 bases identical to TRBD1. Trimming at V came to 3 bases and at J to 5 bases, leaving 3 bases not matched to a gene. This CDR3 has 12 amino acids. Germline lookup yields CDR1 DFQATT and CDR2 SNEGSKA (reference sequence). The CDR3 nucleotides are TGCAGTGCTAGCACAGGGGTCGAGACCCAGTACTTC. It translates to CSASTGVETQYF.

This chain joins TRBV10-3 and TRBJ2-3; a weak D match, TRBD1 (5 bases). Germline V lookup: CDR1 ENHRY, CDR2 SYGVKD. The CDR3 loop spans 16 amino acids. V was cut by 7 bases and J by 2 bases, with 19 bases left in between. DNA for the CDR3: TGTGCCATCACATCAGAATGGGGCGGTCCCACAGATACGCAGTATTTT. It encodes CAITSEWGGPTDTQYF.

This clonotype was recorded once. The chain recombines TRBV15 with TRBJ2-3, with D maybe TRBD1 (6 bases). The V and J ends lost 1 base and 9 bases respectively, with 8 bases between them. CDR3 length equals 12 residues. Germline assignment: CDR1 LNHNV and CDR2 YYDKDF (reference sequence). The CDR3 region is CATSRVRGTQYF. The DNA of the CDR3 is TGTGCCACCAGCAGAGTGAGGGGGACGCAGTATTTT.

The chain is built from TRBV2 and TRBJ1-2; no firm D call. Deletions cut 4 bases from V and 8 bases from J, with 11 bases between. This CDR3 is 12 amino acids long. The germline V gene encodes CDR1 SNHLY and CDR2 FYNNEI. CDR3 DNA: TGTGCCAGCAGTGTGAGCCAGCGGGGCTACACCTTC. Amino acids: CASSVSQRGYTF.

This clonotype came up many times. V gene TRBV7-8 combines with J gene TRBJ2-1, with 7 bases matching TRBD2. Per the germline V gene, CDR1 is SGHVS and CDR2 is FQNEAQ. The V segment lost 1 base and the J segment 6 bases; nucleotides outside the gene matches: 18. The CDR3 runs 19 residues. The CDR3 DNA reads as TGTGCCAGCAGCTTAGAGCTGTTAGGGTGGCTAGCGGAAGGCAATGAGCAGTTCTTC. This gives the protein CASSLELLGWLAEGNEQFF. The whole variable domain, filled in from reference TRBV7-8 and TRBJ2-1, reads GAGVSQSPRYKVAKRGQDVALRCDPISGHVSLFWYQQALGQGPEFLTYFQNEAQLDKSGLPSDRFFAERPEGSVSTLKIQRTQQEDSAVYLCASSLELLGWLAEGNEQFFGPGTRLTVL.

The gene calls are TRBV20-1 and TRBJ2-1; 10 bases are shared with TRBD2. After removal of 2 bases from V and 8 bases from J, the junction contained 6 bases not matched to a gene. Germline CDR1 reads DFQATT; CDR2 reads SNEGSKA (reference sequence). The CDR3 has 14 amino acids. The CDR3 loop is CSARSASGSYEQFF. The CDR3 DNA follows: TGCAGTGCTAGATCGGCTAGCGGGAGCTATGAGCAGTTCTTC.

CDR3 residues: CASSEGQRVTNEKLFF. CDR3 nucleotides: TGTGCCAGCAGTGAAGGACAGAGAGTGACTAATGAAAAACTGTTTTTT. This sequence joins TRBV6-1 and TRBJ1-4; the D gene is possibly TRBD1 (5 bases). V lost 1 base to trimming and J lost 2 bases, with 11 bases between them. There are 16 residues in the CDR3. The germline CDR1 and CDR2 sequences are MNHNS and SASEGT.

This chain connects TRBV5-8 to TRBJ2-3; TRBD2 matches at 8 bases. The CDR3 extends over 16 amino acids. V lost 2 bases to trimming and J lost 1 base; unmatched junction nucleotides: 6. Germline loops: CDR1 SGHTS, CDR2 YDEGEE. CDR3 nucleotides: TGTGCCAGCAGCTTAACGGGAGCGGGGGGCACAGATACGCAGTATTTT. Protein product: CASSLTGAGGTDTQYF.

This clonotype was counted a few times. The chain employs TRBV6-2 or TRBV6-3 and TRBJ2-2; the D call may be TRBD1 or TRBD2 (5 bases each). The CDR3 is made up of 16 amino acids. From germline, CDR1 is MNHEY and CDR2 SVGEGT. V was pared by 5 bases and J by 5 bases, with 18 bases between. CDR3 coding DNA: TGTGCCAGCAGTCGGCCCGGGACCTTCGGAACCGGGGAGCTGTTTTTT. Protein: CASSRPGTFGTGELFF.

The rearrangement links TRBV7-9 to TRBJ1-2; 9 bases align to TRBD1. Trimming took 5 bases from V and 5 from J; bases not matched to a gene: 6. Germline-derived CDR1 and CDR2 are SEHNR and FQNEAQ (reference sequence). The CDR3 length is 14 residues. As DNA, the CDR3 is TGTGCCAGCAGCGCCACAGGGGGCATGTATGGCTACACCTTC. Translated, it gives CASSATGGMYGYTF.

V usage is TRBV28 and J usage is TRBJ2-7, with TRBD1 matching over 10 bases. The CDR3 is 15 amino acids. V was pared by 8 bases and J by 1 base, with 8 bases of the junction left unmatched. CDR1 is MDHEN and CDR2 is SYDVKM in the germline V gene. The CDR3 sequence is CASGQGGQTSYEQYF. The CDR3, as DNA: TGTGCCAGCGGACAGGGGGGCCAAACATCCTACGAGCAGTACTTC.

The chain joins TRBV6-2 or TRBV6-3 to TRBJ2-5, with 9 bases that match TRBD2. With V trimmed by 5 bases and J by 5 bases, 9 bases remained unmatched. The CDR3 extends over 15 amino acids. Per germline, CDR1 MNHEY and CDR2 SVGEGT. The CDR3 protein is CASSEPGLARETQYF. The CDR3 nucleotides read TGTGCCAGCAGTGAACCGGGACTAGCTCGGGAGACCCAGTACTTC.

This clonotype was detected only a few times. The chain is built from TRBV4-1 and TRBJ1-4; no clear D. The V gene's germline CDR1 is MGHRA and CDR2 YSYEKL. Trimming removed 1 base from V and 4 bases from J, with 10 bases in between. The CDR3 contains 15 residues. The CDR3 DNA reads TGCGCCAGCAGCCAAGTCGACCAGATTAATGAAAAACTGTTTTTT. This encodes CASSQVDQINEKLFF.

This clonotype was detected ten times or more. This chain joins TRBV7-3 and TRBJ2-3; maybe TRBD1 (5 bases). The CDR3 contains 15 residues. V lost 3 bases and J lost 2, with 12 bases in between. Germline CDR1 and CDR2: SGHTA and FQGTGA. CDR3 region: CASSLGTGATDTQYF. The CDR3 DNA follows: TGTGCCAGCAGCTTGGGTACTGGGGCCACAGATACGCAGTATTTT.

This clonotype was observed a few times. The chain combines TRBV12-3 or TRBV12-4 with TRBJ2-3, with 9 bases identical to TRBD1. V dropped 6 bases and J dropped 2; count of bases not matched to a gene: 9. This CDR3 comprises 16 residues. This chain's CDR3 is CASRTTGGGYTDTQYF. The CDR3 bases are TGTGCCAGCAGGACGACAGGGGGGGGGTACACAGATACGCAGTATTTT.

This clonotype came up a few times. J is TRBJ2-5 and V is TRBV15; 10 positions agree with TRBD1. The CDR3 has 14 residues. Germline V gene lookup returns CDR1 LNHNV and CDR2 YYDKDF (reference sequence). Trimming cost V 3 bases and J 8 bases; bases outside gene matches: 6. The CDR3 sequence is CATSRDRGGLTQYF. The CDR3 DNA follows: TGTGCCACCAGCAGGGACAGGGGGGGTCTTACCCAGTACTTC. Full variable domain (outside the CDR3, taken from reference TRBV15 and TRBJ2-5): DAMVIQNPRYQVTQFGKPVTLSCSQTLNHNVMYWYQQKSSQAPKLLFHYYDKDFNNEADTPDNFQSRRPNTSFCFLDIRSPGLGDTAMYLCATSRDRGGLTQYFGPGTRLLVL.